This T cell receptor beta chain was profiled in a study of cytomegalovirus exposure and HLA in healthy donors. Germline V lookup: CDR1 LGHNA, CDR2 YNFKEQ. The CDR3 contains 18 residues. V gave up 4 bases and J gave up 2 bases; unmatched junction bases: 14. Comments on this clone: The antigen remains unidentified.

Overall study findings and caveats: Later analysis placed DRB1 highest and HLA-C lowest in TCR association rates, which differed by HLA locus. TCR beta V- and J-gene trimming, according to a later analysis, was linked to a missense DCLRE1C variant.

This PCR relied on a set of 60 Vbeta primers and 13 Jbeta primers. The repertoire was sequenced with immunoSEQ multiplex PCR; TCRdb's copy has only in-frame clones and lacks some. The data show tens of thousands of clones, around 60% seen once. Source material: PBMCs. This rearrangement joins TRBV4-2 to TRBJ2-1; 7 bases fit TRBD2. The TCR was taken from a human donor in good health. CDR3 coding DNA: TGTGCCAGCAGCCCCCTGGGAGGGTTGGGCGGCCCCTACAATGAGCAGTTCTTC. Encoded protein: CASSPLGGLGGPYNEQFF.